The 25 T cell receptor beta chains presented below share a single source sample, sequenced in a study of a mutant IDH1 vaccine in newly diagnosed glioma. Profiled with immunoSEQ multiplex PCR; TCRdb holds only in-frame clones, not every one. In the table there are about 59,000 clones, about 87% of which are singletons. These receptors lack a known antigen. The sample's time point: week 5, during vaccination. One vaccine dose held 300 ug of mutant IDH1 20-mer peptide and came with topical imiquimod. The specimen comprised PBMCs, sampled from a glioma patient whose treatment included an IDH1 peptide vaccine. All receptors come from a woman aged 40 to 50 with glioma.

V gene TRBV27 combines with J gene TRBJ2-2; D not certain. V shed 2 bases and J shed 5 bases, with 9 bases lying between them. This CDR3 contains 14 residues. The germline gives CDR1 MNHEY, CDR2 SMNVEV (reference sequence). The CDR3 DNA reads TGTGCCAGCAGTTTAATCGTGGCGACCGGGGAGCTGTTTTTT. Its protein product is CASSLIVATGELFF.

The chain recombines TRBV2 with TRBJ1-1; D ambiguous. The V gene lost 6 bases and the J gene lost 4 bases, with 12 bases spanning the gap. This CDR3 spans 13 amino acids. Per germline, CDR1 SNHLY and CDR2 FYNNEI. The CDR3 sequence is CASRKSRATEAFF. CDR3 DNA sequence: TGTGCCAGCAGGAAGTCTCGGGCCACTGAAGCTTTCTTT.

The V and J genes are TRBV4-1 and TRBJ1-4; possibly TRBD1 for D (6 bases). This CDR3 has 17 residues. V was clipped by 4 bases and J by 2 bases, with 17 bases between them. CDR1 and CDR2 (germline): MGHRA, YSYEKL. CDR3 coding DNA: TGCGCCAGCAGCCTAATAGGGGGGGCTGTGACTAATGAAAAACTGTTTTTT. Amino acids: CASSLIGGAVTNEKLFF.

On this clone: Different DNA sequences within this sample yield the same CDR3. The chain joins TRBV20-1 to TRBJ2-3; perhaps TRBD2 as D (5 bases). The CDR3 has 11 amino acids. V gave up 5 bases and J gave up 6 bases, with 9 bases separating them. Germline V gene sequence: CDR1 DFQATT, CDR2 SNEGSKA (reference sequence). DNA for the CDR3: TGCAGTGCTCCCCGAGGGGATACGCAGTATTTT. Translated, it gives CSAPRGDTQYF.

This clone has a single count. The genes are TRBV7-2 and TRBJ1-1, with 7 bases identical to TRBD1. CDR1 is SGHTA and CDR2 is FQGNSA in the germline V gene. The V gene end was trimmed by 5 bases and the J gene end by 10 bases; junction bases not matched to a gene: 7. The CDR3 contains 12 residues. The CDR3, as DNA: TGTGCCAGCAGCACCACAGGGGTGGGAGCTTTCTTT. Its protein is CASSTTGVGAFF.

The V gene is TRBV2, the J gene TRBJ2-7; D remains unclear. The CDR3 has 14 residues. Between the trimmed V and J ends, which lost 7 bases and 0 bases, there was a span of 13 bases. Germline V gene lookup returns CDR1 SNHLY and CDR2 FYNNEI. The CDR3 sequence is CASIWAASSYEQYF. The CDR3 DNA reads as TGTGCCAGCATCTGGGCCGCGAGCTCCTACGAGCAGTACTTC.

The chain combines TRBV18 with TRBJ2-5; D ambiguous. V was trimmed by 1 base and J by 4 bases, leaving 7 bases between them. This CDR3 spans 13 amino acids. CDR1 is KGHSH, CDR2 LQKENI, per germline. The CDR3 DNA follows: TGTGCCAGCTCACCACAGGCATCAGAGACCCAGTACTTC. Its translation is CASSPQASETQYF.

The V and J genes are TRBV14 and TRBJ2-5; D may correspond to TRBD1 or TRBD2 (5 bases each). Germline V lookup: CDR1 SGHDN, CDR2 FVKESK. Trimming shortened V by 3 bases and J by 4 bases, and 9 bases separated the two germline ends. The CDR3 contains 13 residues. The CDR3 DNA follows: TGTGCCAGCAGCCAGGGGGTCGGAGAGACCCAGTACTTC. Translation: CASSQGVGETQYF. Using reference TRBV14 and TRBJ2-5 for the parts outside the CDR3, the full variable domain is EAGVTQFPSHSVIEKGQTVTLRCDPISGHDNLYWYRRVMGKEIKFLLHFVKESKQDESGMPNNRFLAERTGGTYSTLKVQPAELEDSGVYFCASSQGVGETQYFGPGTRLLVL.

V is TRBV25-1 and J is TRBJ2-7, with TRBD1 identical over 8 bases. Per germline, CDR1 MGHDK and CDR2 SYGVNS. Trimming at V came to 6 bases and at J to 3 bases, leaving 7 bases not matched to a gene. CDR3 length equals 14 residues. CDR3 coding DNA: TGTGCCAGCAGCCTAACGGGACAGGTCTACGAGCAGTACTTC. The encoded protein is CASSLTGQVYEQYF.

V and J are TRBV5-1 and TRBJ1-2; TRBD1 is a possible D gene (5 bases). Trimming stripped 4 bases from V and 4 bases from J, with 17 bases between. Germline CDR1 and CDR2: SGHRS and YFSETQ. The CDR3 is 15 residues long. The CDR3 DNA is TGCGCCAGCAGCAGGGACGGAGAAGTCCTCTATGGCTACACCTTC. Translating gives CASSRDGEVLYGYTF.

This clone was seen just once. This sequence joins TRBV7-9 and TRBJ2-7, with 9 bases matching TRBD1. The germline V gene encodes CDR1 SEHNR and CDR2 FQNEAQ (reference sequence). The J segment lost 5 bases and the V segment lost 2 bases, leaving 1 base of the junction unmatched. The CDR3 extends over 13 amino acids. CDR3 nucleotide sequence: TGTGCCAGCAGCTTAAGGACAGGGGACGAGCAGTACTTC. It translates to CASSLRTGDEQYF.

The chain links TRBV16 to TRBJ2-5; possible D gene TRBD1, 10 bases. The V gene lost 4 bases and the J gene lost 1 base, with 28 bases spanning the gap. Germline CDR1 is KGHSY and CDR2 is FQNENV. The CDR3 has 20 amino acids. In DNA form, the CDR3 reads TGTGCCAGCAGCCTCCTGACAGGGGGCCCTAGCGGGACGCTCCAAGAGACCCAGTACTTC. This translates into CASSLLTGGPSGTLQETQYF. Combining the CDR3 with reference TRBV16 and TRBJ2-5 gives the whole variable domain GEEVAQTPKHLVRGEGQKAKLYCAPIKGHSYVFWYQQVLKNEFKFLISFQNENVFDETGMPKERFSAKCLPNSPCSLEIQATKLEDSAVYFCASSLLTGGPSGTLQETQYFGPGTRLLVL.

The CDR3 nucleotides are TGTGCCATCACCTTACCGGGACAGGGGGTATACAATGAGCAGTTCTTC. Its translation is CAITLPGQGVYNEQFF. V gene TRBV10-3 combines with J gene TRBJ2-1; 11 bases align to TRBD1. Germline assignment: CDR1 ENHRY and CDR2 SYGVKD. The CDR3 is 16 amino acids. With 7 bases clipped from V and 4 bases from J, the junction kept 9 bases outside the gene matches.

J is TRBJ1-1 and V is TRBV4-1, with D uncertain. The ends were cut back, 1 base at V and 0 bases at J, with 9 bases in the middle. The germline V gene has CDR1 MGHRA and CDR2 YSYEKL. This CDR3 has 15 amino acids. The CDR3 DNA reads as TGCGCCAGCAGCCAAGTGCCAAGTTTGAACACTGAAGCTTTCTTT. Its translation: CASSQVPSLNTEAFF.

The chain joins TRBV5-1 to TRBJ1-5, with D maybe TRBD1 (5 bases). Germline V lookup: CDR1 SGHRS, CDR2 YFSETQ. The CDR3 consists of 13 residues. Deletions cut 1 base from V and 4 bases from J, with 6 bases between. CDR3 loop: CASSLSGNQPQHF. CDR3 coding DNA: TGCGCCAGCAGCTTGTCAGGGAATCAGCCCCAGCATTTT. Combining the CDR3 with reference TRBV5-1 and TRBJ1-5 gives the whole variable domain KAGVTQTPRYLIKTRGQQVTLSCSPISGHRSVSWYQQTPGQGLQFLFEYFSETQRNKGNFPGRFSGRQFSNSRSEMNVSTLELGDSALYLCASSLSGNQPQHFGDGTRLSIL.

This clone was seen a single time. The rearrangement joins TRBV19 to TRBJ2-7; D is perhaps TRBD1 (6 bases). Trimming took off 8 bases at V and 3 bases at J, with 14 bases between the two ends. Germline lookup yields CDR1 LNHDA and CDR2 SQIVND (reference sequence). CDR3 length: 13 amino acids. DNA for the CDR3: TGTGCCAGTTCCCCGGGACACTACTACGAGCAGTACTTC. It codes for CASSPGHYYEQYF.

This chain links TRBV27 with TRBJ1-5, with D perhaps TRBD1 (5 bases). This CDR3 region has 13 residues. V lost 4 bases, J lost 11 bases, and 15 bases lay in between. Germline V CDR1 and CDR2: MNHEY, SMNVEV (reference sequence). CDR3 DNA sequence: TGTGCCAGCAGTTACGGGAAGGGGTGGTCCCAGCATTTT. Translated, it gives CASSYGKGWSQHF.

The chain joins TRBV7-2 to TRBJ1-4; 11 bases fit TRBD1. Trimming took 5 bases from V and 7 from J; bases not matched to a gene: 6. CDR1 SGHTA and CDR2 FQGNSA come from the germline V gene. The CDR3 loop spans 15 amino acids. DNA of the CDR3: TGTGCCAGCAGCCTTGTGGGGACAGGGGGTGAAAAACTGTTTTTT. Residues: CASSLVGTGGEKLFF.

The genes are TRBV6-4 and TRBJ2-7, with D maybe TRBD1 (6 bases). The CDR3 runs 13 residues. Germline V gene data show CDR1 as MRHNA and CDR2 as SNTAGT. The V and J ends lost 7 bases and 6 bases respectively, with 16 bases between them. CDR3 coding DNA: TGTGCCAGCACCAGGGGATGGGGTTGCGAGCAGTACTTC. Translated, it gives CASTRGWGCEQYF.

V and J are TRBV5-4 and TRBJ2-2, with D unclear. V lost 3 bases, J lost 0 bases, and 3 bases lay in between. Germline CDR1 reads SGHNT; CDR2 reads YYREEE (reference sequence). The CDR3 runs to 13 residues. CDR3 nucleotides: TGTGCCAGCAGCTCCGCGAACACCGGGGAGCTGTTTTTT. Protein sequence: CASSSANTGELFF. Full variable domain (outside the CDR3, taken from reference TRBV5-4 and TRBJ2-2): ETGVTQSPTHLIKTRGQQVTLRCSSQSGHNTVSWYQQALGQGPQFIFQYYREEENGRGNFPPRFSGLQFPNYSSELNVNALELDDSALYLCASSSANTGELFFGEGSRLTVL.

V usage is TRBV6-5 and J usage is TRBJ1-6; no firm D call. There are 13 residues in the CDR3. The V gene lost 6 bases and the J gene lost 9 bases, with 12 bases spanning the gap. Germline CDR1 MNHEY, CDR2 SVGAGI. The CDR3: CASRDSMGSPLHF. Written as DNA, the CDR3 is TGTGCCAGCAGAGACTCGATGGGTTCACCCCTCCACTTT.

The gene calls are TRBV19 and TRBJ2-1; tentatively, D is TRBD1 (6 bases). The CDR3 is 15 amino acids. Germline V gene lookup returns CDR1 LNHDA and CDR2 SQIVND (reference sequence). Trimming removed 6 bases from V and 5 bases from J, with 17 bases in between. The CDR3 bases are TGTGCCAGTAGCCCTTGGGGTGGGGGCAACAATGAGCAGTTCTTC. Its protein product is CASSPWGGGNNEQFF.

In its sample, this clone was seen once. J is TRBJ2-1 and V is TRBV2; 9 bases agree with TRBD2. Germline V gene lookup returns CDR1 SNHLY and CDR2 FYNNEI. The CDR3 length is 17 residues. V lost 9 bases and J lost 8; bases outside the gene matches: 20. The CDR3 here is CASKRTSASGVLDEQFF. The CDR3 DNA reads TGTGCCAGTAAAAGGACATCTGCTAGCGGGGTCTTGGATGAGCAGTTCTTC.

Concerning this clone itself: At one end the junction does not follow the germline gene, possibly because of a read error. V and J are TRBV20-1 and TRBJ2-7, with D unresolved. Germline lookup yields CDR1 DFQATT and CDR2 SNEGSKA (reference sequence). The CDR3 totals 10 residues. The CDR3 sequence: CSATSHEQYF. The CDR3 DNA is TGCAGTGCTACCTCCCACGAGCAGTACTTC.

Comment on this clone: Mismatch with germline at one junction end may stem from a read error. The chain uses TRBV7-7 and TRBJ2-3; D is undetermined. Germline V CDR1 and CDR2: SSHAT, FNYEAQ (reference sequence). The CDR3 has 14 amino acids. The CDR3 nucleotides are TGTGCTAGCAGCTTAAACCGGGCCTCAGATACGCAGTATTTT. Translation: CASSLNRASDTQYF.